This T cell receptor (beta chain) was identified during a study of CD8 T cells in Susac syndrome. Trimming left V 0 bases short and J 4 bases short, with 11 bases between. CDR3 length: 15 amino acids. Per the germline V gene, CDR1 is SGDLS and CDR2 is YYNGEE. The RNA input was about 0.5 to 1 ug, and it was reverse transcribed with random hexamers. TCRdb itself ran the immunoSEQ multiplex PCR reads through MiXCR, one entry per CDR3 protein. The table lists 50,000 or so distinct CDR3 sequences, roughly 93% of them singletons. This clonotype was sampled from a human donor with multiple sclerosis. This chain links TRBV9 with TRBJ2-1; TRBD2 might be the D (7 bases). Sequenced sample: CD8+ T cells from PBMCs. For the CDR3, the DNA is TGTGCCAGCAGCGTAGAAGGGGGGGGTTACAATGAGCAGTTCTTC. Translation: CASSVEGGGYNEQFF.